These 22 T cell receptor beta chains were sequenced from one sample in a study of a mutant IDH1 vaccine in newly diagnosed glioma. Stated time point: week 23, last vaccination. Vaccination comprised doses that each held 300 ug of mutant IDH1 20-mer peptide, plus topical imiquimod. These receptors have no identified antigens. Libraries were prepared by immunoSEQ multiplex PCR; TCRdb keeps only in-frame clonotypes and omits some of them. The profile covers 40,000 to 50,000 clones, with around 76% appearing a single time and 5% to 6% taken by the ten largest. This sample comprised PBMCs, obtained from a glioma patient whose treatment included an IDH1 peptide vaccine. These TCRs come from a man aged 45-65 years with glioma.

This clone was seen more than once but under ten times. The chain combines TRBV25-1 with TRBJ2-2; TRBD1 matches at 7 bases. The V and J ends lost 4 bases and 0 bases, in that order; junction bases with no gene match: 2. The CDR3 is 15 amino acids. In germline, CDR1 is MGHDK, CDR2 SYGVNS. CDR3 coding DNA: TGTGCCAGCAGTGGGACAGGCGCGAACACCGGGGAGCTGTTTTTT. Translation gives CASSGTGANTGELFF.

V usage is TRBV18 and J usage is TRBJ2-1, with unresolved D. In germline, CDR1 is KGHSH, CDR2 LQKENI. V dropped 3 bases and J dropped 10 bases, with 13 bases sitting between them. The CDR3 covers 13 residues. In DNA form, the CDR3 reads TGTGCCAGCTCACCGGGGATATTACAGGAGCAGTTCTTC. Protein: CASSPGILQEQFF.

CDR3 protein: CASSRDRANTEAFF. The DNA for the CDR3 is TGTGCCAGCAGCCGTGACAGGGCGAACACTGAAGCTTTCTTT. The V call is TRBV5-5, the J call TRBJ1-1; TRBD1 agrees at 7 bases. The CDR3 sequence is 14 residues long. Germline CDR1 reads SGHKS; CDR2 reads YYEKEE (reference sequence). The junction had 4 bases not matched to a gene; V was cut back by 4 bases and J by 1 base.

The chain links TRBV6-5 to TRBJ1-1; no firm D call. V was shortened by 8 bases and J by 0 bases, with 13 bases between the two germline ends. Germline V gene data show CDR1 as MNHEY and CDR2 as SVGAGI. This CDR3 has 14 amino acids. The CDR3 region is CASQTRRLNTEAFF. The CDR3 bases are TGTGCCAGCCAAACGCGTCGCCTGAACACTGAAGCTTTCTTT.

This CDR3 is CASSPTDLSNQPQHF. The CDR3 DNA reads as TGCGCCAGCAGCCCGACAGACCTTAGCAATCAGCCCCAGCATTTT. This chain connects TRBV4-1 to TRBJ1-5; TRBD1 might be the D (5 bases). The germline V and J ends were trimmed by 4 bases and 0 bases, with 10 bases remaining between them. CDR1 is MGHRA, CDR2 YSYEKL, per germline. This CDR3 contains 15 residues.

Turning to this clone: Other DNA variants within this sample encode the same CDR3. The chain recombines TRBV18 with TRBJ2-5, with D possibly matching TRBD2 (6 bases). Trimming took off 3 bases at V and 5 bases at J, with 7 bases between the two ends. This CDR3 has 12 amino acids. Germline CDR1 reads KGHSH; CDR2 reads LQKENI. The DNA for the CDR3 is TGTGCCAGCTCACCGGGGAGGGAGACCCAGTACTTC. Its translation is CASSPGRETQYF.

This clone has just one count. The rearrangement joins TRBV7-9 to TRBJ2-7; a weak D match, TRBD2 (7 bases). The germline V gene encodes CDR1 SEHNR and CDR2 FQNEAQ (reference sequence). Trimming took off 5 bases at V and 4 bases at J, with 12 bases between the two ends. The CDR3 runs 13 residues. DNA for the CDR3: TGTGCCAGCAGCCCTAGGGGGGGGTACGAGCAGTACTTC. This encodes CASSPRGGYEQYF.

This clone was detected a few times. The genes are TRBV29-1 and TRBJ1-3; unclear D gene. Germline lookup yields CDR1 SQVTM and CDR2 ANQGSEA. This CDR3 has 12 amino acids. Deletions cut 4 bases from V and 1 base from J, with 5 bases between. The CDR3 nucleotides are TGCAGCGTTGCTAAATCTGGAAACACCATATATTTT. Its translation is CSVAKSGNTIYF.

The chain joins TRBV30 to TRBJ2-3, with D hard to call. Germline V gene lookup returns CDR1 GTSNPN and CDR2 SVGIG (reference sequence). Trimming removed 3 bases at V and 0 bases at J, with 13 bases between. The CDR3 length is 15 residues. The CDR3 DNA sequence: TGTGCCTGGAGAGATGGCAGCAGTAGCACAGATACGCAGTATTTT. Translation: CAWRDGSSSTDTQYF.

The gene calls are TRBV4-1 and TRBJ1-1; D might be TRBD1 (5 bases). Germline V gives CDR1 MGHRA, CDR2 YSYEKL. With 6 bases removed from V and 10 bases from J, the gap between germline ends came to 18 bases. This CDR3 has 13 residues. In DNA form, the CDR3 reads TGCGCCAGCAGAGATGGGACTCTAGAAGGAGCTTTCTTT. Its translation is CASRDGTLEGAFF.

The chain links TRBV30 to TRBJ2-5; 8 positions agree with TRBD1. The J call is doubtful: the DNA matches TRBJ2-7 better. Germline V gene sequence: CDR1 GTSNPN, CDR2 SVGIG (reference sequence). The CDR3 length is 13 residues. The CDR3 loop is CAWSATGGYEQYF. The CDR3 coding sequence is TGTGCCTGGAGCGCCACAGGGGGCTACGAGCAGTACTTC.

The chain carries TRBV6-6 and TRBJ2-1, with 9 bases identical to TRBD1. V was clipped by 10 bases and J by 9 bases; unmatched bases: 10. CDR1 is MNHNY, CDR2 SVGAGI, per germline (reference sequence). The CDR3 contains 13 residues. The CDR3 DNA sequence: TGTGCCACCAACAGGGGGCAGGGTGGTGAGCAGTTCTTC. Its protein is CATNRGQGGEQFF.

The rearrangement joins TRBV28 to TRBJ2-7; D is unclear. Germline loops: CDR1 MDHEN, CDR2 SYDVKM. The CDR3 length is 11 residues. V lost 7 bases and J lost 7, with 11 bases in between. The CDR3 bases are TGTGCCAGCACCGAAGGGCAGGAGCAGTACTTC. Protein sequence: CASTEGQEQYF.

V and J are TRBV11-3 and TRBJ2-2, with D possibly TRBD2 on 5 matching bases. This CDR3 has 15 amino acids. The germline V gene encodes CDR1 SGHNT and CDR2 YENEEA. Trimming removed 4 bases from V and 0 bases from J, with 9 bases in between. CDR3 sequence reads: CASSYDYTNTGELFF. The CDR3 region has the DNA TGTGCCAGCAGCTACGACTACACGAACACCGGGGAGCTGTTTTTT. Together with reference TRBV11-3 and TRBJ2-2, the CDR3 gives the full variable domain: EAGVVQSPRYKIIEKKQPVAFWCNPISGHNTLYWYLQNLGQGPELLIRYENEEAVDDSQLPKDRFSAERLKGVDSTLKIQPAELGDSAVYLCASSYDYTNTGELFFGEGSRLTVL.

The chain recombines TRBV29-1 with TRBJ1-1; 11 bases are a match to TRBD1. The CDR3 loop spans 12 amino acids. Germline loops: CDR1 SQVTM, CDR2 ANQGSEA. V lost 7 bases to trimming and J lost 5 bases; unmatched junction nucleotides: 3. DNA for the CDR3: TGCAGCGCCGGACAGGGGGCGACTGAAGCTTTCTTT. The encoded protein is CSAGQGATEAFF.

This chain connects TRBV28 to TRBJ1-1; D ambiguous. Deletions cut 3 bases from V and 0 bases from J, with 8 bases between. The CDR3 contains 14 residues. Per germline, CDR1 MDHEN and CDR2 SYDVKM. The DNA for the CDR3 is TGTGCCAGCAGTTTTTTCGGGATGAACACTGAAGCTTTCTTT. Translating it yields CASSFFGMNTEAFF.

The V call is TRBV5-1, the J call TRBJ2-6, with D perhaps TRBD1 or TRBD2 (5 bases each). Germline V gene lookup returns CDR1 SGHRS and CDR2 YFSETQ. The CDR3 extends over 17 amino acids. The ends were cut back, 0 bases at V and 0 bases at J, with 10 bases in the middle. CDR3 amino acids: CASSLGDVPSGANVLTF. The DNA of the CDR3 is TGCGCCAGCAGCTTGGGGGACGTCCCCTCTGGGGCCAACGTCCTGACTTTC. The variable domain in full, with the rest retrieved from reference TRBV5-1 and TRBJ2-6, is KAGVTQTPRYLIKTRGQQVTLSCSPISGHRSVSWYQQTPGQGLQFLFEYFSETQRNKGNFPGRFSGRQFSNSRSEMNVSTLELGDSALYLCASSLGDVPSGANVLTFGAGSRLTVL.

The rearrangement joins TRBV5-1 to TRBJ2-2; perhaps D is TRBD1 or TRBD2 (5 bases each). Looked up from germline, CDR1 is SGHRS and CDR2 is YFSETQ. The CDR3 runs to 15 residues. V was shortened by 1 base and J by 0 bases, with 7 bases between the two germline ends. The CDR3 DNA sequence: TGCGCCAGCAGCTTGTGGGGGTCGAACACCGGGGAGCTGTTTTTT. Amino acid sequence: CASSLWGSNTGELFF.

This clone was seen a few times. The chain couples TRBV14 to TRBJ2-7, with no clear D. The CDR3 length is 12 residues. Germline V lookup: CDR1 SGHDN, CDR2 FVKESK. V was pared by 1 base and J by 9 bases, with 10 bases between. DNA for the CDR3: TGTGCCAGCAGCCAAGTTCGGGCGACGCAGTACTTC. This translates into CASSQVRATQYF.

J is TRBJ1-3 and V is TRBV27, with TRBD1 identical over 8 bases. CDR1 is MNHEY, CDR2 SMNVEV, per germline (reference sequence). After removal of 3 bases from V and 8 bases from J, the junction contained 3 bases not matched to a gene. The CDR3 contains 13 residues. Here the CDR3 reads CASSFDRGYTIYF. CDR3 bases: TGTGCCAGCAGTTTTGACAGGGGTTACACCATATATTTT.

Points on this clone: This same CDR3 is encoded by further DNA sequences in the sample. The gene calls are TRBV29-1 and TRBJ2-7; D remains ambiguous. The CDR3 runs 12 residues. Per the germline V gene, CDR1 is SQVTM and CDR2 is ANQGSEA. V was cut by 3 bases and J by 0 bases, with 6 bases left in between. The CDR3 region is CSVEGSSYEQYF. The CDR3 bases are TGCAGCGTTGAGGGCAGCTCCTACGAGCAGTACTTC.

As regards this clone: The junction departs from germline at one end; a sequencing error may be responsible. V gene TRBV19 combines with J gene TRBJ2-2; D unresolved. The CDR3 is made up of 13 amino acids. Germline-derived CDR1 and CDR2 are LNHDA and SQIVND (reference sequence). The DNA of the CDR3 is TGTGCCTCAAGACCGAGGAACGCCGGGGAGCTGTTTTTT. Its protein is CASRPRNAGELFF.